This TCR beta chain is drawn from a study of immune evolution from preneoplasia to lung adenocarcinoma. Whole-study context: HLA loss of heterozygosity: under 7.5% AIS, more than 14% MIA, roughly 30% ADC, none AAH.

With regard to this clone: Its target is not known.

The study's findings and limits: KRAS-mutant nodules had the highest T cell clonality.

V was shortened by 3 bases and J by 4 bases, with 17 bases between the two germline ends. Germline CDR1 and CDR2: MDHEN and SYDVKM. This CDR3 has 16 residues. Profiling relied on immunoSEQ multiplex PCR, and the TCRdb table lists in-frame clones only, not all of them. The repertoire has tens of thousands of clones, roughly 71% of them found once; the top ten carry around 6.3%. The TCR sequence derives from a person in their sixties with lung adenocarcinoma. Sequencing was done on a sample of FFPE invasive lung adenocarcinoma tissue. This sequence joins TRBV28 and TRBJ2-3; D is unclear. CDR3: CASSFRTHRPADTQYF. As DNA, the CDR3 is TGTGCCAGCAGTTTCAGGACCCACCGACCGGCAGATACGCAGTATTTT.